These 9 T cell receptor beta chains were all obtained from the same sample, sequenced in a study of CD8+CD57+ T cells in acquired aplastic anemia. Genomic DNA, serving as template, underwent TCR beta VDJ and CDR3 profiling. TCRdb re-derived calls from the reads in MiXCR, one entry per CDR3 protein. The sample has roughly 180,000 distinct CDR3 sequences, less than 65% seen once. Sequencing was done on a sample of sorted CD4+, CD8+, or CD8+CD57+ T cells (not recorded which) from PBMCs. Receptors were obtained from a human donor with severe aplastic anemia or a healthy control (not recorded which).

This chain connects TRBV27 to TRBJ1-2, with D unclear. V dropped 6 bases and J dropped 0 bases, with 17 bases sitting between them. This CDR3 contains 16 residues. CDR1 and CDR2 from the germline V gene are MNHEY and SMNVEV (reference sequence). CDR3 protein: CASSREGGRSNYGYTF. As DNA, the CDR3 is TGTGCCAGCAGCCGGGAGGGTGGGAGGTCTAACTATGGCTACACCTTC.

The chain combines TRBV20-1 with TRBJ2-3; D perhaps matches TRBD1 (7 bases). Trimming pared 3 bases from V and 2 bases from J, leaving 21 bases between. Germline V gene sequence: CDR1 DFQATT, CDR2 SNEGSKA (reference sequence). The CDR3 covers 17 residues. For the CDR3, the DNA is TGCAGTGCTAGTCCCCGGAACCAGGGGGGATACACAGATACGCAGTATTTT. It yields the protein CSASPRNQGGYTDTQYF.

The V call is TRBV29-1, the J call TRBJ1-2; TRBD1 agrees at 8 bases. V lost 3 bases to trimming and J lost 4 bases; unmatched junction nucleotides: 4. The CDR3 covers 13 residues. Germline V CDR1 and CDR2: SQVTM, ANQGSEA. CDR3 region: CSVESGGGYGYTF. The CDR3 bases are TGCAGCGTTGAGTCAGGGGGCGGCTATGGCTACACCTTC. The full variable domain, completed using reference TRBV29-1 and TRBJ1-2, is SAVISQKPSRDICQRGTSLTIQCQVDSQVTMMFWYRQQPGQSLTLIATANQGSEATYESGFVIDKFPISRPNLTFSTLTVSNMSPEDSSIYLCSVESGGGYGYTFGSGTRLTVV.

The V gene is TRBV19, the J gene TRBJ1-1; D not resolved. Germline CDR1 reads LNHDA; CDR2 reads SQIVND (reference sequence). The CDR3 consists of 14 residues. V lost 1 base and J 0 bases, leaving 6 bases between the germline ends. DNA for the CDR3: TGTGCCAGTAGTATAGCGCGACTGAACACTGAAGCTTTCTTT. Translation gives CASSIARLNTEAFF.

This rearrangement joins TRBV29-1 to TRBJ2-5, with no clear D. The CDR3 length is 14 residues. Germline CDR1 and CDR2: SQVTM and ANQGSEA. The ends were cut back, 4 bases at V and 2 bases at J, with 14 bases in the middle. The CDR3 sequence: CSVGERVIQETQYF. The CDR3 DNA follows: TGCAGCGTTGGGGAAAGAGTTATACAAGAGACCCAGTACTTC.

The CDR3 reads CASRSGTGGTEAFF. The CDR3 nucleotides read TGTGCCAGCAGATCCGGGACAGGGGGCACTGAAGCTTTCTTT. The rearrangement uses TRBV7-2 and TRBJ1-1; 11 bases fit TRBD1. Germline CDR1 reads SGHTA; CDR2 reads FQGNSA. Trimming removed 6 bases from V and 4 bases from J; junction bases left unmatched: 4. The CDR3 has 14 amino acids. Together with reference TRBV7-2 and TRBJ1-1, the CDR3 gives the full variable domain: GAGVSQSPSNKVTEKGKDVELRCDPISGHTALYWYRQSLGQGLEFLIYFQGNSAPDKSGLPSDRFSAERTGGSVSTLTIQRTQQEDSAVYLCASRSGTGGTEAFFGQGTRLTVV.

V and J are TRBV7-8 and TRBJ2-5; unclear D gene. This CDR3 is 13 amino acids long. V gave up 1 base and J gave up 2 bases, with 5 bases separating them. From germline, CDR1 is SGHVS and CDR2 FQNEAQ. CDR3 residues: CASSLVVQETQYF. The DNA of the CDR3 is TGTGCCAGCAGCTTAGTGGTTCAAGAGACCCAGTACTTC.

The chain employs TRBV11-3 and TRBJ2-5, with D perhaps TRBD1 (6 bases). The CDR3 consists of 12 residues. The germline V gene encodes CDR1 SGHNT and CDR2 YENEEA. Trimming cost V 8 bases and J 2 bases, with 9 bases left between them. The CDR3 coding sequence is TGTGCCAGCGGAGGACAGCAAGAGACCCAGTACTTC. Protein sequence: CASGGQQETQYF.

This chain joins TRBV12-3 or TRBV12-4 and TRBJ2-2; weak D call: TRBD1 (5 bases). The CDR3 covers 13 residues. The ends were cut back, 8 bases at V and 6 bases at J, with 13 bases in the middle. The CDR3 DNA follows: TGTGCCAGCCTGGGGCCAAGTGCCGGGGAGCTGTTTTTT. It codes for CASLGPSAGELFF.